A single sample gave rise to the 26 T cell receptor beta chains below, sequenced in a study of T cell changes during pregnancy in multiple sclerosis. Clones were read by immunoSEQ multiplex PCR, and TCRdb kept only the in-frame ones, dropping some. The sample yields roughly 52,000 clones, 85% to 95% seen once. Sample: CD4+ T cells from peripheral blood mononuclear cells, taken in the third trimester of pregnancy. The receptors derive from a female donor with multiple sclerosis, enrolled in a pregnancy study.

V gene TRBV18 combines with J gene TRBJ1-4; D gene uncertain. Germline values: CDR1 KGHSH, CDR2 LQKENI. The CDR3 sequence is 15 residues long. The ends were cut back, 3 bases at V and 5 bases at J, with 13 bases in the middle. The CDR3 region has the DNA TGTGCCAGCTCACCGCGGCCCGGGGAAAATGAAAAACTGTTTTTT. This codes for CASSPRPGENEKLFF.

This clone has just one count. V and J are TRBV5-4 and TRBJ2-5, with 8 positions matching TRBD2. Trimming removed 5 bases from V and 4 bases from J; junction bases left unmatched: 16. This CDR3 contains 17 residues. Germline V gives CDR1 SGHNT, CDR2 YYREEE (reference sequence). The CDR3 here is CASSADFIGGRPETQYF. CDR3 DNA: TGTGCCAGCAGTGCAGATTTTATTGGCGGGAGGCCAGAGACCCAGTACTTC.

The V and J genes are TRBV5-1 and TRBJ2-3, with D tentatively TRBD1 (6 bases). This CDR3 spans 15 amino acids. V dropped 1 base and J dropped 3 bases, with 12 bases sitting between them. The germline V gene encodes CDR1 SGHRS and CDR2 YFSETQ. Here the CDR3 DNA reads TGCGCCAGCAGCTTGAGGGGGATAGGGACAGATACGCAGTATTTT. Its translation is CASSLRGIGTDTQYF.

The rearrangement links TRBV28 to TRBJ1-1; perhaps TRBD1 as D (5 bases). Germline values: CDR1 MDHEN, CDR2 SYDVKM. V was trimmed by 5 bases and J by 1 base, leaving 17 bases between them. The CDR3 extends over 16 amino acids. CDR3 sequence reads: CASSPPGGAENTEAFF. CDR3 DNA sequence: TGTGCCAGCAGTCCCCCGGGCGGGGCAGAGAACACTGAAGCTTTCTTT.

The V gene is TRBV2, the J gene TRBJ1-4; unclear D gene. This CDR3 contains 15 residues. Germline values: CDR1 SNHLY, CDR2 FYNNEI. Trimming left V 6 bases short and J 4 bases short, with 15 bases between. The CDR3 sequence is CASRDRSRGNEKLFF. The CDR3 DNA follows: TGTGCCAGCAGGGATAGGAGTCGGGGTAATGAAAAACTGTTTTTT.

This chain joins TRBV30 and TRBJ1-1; 9 positions match TRBD1. This CDR3 has 16 residues. Per the germline V gene, CDR1 is GTSNPN and CDR2 is SVGIG (reference sequence). V lost 0 bases to trimming and J lost 5 bases; unmatched junction nucleotides: 10. The CDR3 nucleotides read TGTGCCTGGAGTGTACGGACAGGGGCGATGAGAACTGAAGCTTTCTTT. This gives the protein CAWSVRTGAMRTEAFF.

The chain joins TRBV5-5 to TRBJ2-7; TRBD2 agrees at 8 bases. Germline V gene sequence: CDR1 SGHKS, CDR2 YYEKEE (reference sequence). The length of the CDR3 is 15 residues. With 4 bases clipped from V and 2 bases from J, the junction kept 8 bases outside the gene matches. In DNA form, the CDR3 reads TGTGCCAGCAGCGACCCCGGGGGGGCGGCCTACGAGCAGTACTTC. This translates into CASSDPGGAAYEQYF.

V and J are TRBV15 and TRBJ2-5; TRBD1 agrees at 8 bases. Germline CDR1 is LNHNV and CDR2 is YYDKDF (reference sequence). V shed 3 bases and J 4 bases; nucleotides not matched to a gene: 13. The CDR3 totals 17 residues. The CDR3 region is CATSSPTGQGRRETQYF. The CDR3 nucleotides read TGTGCCACCAGCAGCCCAACAGGACAGGGTCGACGAGAGACCCAGTACTTC.

The chain combines TRBV6-1 with TRBJ1-4; the D gene is possibly TRBD1 (5 bases). The CDR3 is made up of 15 amino acids. The germline CDR1 and CDR2 sequences are MNHNS and SASEGT. V was cut by 3 bases and J by 0 bases, with 8 bases left in between. CDR3 amino acids: CASSDRGATNEKLFF. The CDR3 DNA sequence: TGTGCCAGCAGTGATAGGGGTGCAACTAATGAAAAACTGTTTTTT.

The chain recombines TRBV18 with TRBJ2-7, with TRBD1 matching over 8 bases. The CDR3 has 15 residues. V gave up 2 bases and J gave up 2 bases; unmatched junction bases: 5. Germline lookup yields CDR1 KGHSH and CDR2 LQKENI. The CDR3 region has the DNA TGTGCCAGCTCACCAGGGTCGGGACAGGCCTACGAGCAGTACTTC. Translation: CASSPGSGQAYEQYF. Complete variable domain (other parts from reference TRBV18 and TRBJ2-7): NAGVMQNPRHLVRRRGQEARLRCSPMKGHSHVYWYRQLPEEGLKFMVYLQKENIIDESGMPKERFSAEFPKEGPSILRIQQVVRGDSAAYFCASSPGSGQAYEQYFGPGTRLTVT.

The rearrangement uses TRBV10-3 and TRBJ1-5; D unresolved. The germline V and J ends were trimmed by 2 bases and 4 bases, with 6 bases remaining between them. Germline CDR1 is ENHRY and CDR2 is SYGVKD. CDR3 length: 13 residues. The CDR3 region has the DNA TGTGCCATCAGTGAGAGTCAGAATCAGCCCCAGCATTTT. Translation gives CAISESQNQPQHF.

CDR3 in DNA: TGTGCCAGTAGTAGGCCAGGGGTCTGGAACACTGAAGCTTTCTTT. The encoded protein is CASSRPGVWNTEAFF. The chain uses TRBV19 and TRBJ1-1, with D possibly being TRBD1 (6 bases). Trimming shortened V by 4 bases and J by 1 base, and 13 bases separated the two germline ends. This CDR3 spans 15 amino acids. Germline CDR1 reads LNHDA; CDR2 reads SQIVND (reference sequence).

The chain has TRBV28 and TRBJ1-2; D unresolved. This CDR3 region has 13 residues. Per germline, CDR1 MDHEN and CDR2 SYDVKM. V lost 7 bases and J 4 bases, leaving 13 bases between the germline ends. The CDR3 nucleotides read TGTGCCAGCACTCCAAACGGTCGCTATGGCTACACCTTC. This codes for CASTPNGRYGYTF.

This sequence joins TRBV7-2 and TRBJ2-3, with TRBD1 identical over 7 bases. The trim removed 5 bases at V and 1 base at J, leaving 9 bases unmatched. This CDR3 comprises 16 residues. In germline, CDR1 is SGHTA, CDR2 FQGNSA. As DNA, the CDR3 is TGTGCCAGCAGCCGAGACTTAGGACAGGGCACAGATACGCAGTATTTT. Translating it yields CASSRDLGQGTDTQYF.

In this sample, this clone turned up once. The chain is built from TRBV12-5 and TRBJ2-7; possibly TRBD1 for D (6 bases). The CDR3 runs to 13 residues. V lost 4 bases and J 0 bases, leaving 7 bases between the germline ends. Germline V CDR1 and CDR2: LGHNT, FRNRAP. In DNA form, the CDR3 reads TGTGCTAGTGGTTCGGACAGCTCCTACGAGCAGTACTTC. This gives the protein CASGSDSSYEQYF.

This chain links TRBV6-5 with TRBJ1-1; 8 nucleotides match TRBD1. CDR1 is MNHEY and CDR2 is SVGAGI in the germline V gene. The CDR3 is 15 residues long. The junction had 6 bases not matched to a gene; V was cut back by 2 bases and J by 4 bases. CDR3 DNA sequence: TGTGCCAGCAGTTACACGGGACAGGCCCCCACTGAAGCTTTCTTT. Translating gives CASSYTGQAPTEAFF.

The chain has TRBV30 and TRBJ1-3; no firm D call. V lost 0 bases and J lost 0, with 12 bases in between. The CDR3 spans 16 residues. From germline, CDR1 is GTSNPN and CDR2 SVGIG (reference sequence). The CDR3, as DNA: TGTGCCTGGAGTGTCCGGTCGGGAGTCTCTGGAAACACCATATATTTT. Translation: CAWSVRSGVSGNTIYF.

The CDR3 DNA is TGTGCCAGCAGCCAAGAGGGACAGGGGTGGGGAGATACGCAGTATTTT. Protein sequence: CASSQEGQGWGDTQYF. The V gene is TRBV4-2, the J gene TRBJ2-3; 10 bases agree with TRBD1. This CDR3 is built from 16 residues. The germline CDR1 and CDR2 sequences are LGHNA and YNFKEQ. The junction had 5 bases not matched to a gene; V was cut back by 0 bases and J by 5 bases.

The V call is TRBV27, the J call TRBJ1-2; D is possibly TRBD1 (5 bases). Looked up from germline, CDR1 is MNHEY and CDR2 is SMNVEV (reference sequence). This CDR3 contains 12 residues. V was trimmed by 4 bases and J by 2 bases, leaving 5 bases between them. Here the CDR3 reads CASSSGNYGYTF. The CDR3 DNA is TGTGCCAGCAGTTCAGGGAACTATGGCTACACCTTC.

The chain is built from TRBV19 and TRBJ2-5; 7 bases are a match to TRBD1. V dropped 6 bases and J dropped 5; count of bases not matched to a gene: 6. CDR1 is LNHDA, CDR2 SQIVND, per germline (reference sequence). The CDR3 extends over 13 amino acids. DNA of the CDR3: TGTGCCAGTAGGAAGGACAGGCATGAGACCCAGTACTTC. Its translation: CASRKDRHETQYF.

This chain links TRBV11-2 with TRBJ2-5; 7 bases agree with TRBD1. The junction had 7 bases not matched to a gene; V was cut back by 5 bases and J by 1 base. The CDR3 is made up of 15 amino acids. Germline V CDR1 and CDR2: SGHAT, FQNNGV. CDR3 sequence reads: CASSLSTGAQETQYF. The CDR3 DNA is TGTGCCAGCAGCCTGTCTACAGGGGCCCAAGAGACCCAGTACTTC. The whole variable domain, filled in from reference TRBV11-2 and TRBJ2-5, reads EAGVAQSPRYKIIEKRQSVAFWCNPISGHATLYWYQQILGQGPKLLIQFQNNGVVDDSQLPKDRFSAERLKGVDSTLKIQPAKLEDSAVYLCASSLSTGAQETQYFGPGTRLLVL.

This clone appeared once. V usage is TRBV5-4 and J usage is TRBJ1-2; no reliable D call. CDR1 is SGHNT and CDR2 is YYREEE in the germline V gene (reference sequence). V shed 0 bases and J shed 2 bases, with 5 bases lying between them. The CDR3 totals 13 residues. CDR3 sequence: CASSLVTNYGYTF. The DNA of the CDR3 is TGTGCCAGCAGCTTGGTTACAAACTATGGCTACACCTTC.

The gene calls are TRBV5-1 and TRBJ1-1; 7 nucleotides match TRBD1. V gave up 4 bases and J gave up 1 base; unmatched junction bases: 4. The CDR3 runs 14 residues. Germline CDR1 and CDR2: SGHRS and YFSETQ. Here the CDR3 reads CASSPGTANTEAFF. The DNA for the CDR3 is TGCGCCAGCAGCCCCGGGACAGCGAACACTGAAGCTTTCTTT.

The chain uses TRBV27 and TRBJ1-1; 10 bases fit TRBD1. Germline-derived CDR1 and CDR2 are MNHEY and SMNVEV (reference sequence). The CDR3 totals 17 residues. V gave up 2 bases and J gave up 4 bases; unmatched junction bases: 10. In nucleotides, the CDR3 is TGTGCCAGCAGTTTACCGTCGGGACAGGGGTTGGGCACTGAAGCTTTCTTT. It encodes CASSLPSGQGLGTEAFF.

The chain has TRBV5-5 and TRBJ2-7; TRBD2 matches at 9 bases. The germline V gene has CDR1 SGHKS and CDR2 YYEKEE (reference sequence). This CDR3 is 13 amino acids long. V gave up 0 bases and J gave up 9 bases; unmatched junction bases: 4. This CDR3 reads CASSLALLAGQYF. CDR3 bases: TGTGCCAGCAGCTTGGCGTTACTAGCGGGGCAGTACTTC.

V and J are TRBV9 and TRBJ1-6; 7 bases align to TRBD1. Losses at the gene ends were 7 bases for V and 7 bases for J; bases not matched to a gene: 8. CDR1 is SGDLS, CDR2 YYNGEE, per germline. This CDR3 spans 14 amino acids. For the CDR3, the DNA is TGTGCCAGCCAAGGGGACAGTCTAAATTCACCCCTCCACTTT. Amino acids: CASQGDSLNSPLHF.